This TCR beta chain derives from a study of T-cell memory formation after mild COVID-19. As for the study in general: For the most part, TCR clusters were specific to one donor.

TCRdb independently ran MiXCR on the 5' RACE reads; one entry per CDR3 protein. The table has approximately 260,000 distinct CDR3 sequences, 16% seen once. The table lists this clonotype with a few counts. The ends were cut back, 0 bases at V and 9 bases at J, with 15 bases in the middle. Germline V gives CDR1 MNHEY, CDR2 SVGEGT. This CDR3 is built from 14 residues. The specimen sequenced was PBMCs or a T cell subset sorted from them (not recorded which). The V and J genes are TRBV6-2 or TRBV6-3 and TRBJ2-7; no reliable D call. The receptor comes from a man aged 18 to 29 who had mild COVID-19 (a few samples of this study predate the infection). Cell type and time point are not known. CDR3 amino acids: CASSYSSAILRQYV. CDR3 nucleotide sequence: TGTGCCAGCAGTTACTCTTCGGCTATTTTGCGGCAGTACGTC.